This T cell receptor (beta chain) was observed in a study of neurological immune-mediated disorders. Findings and caveats of the study: While HTLV-1-associated myelopathy showed the greatest TCR clonal expansion, multiple sclerosis showed the least, falling below healthy controls. Private repertoires in all groups were suggested by the absence of shared CDR3 amino acid sequences among expanded clones across subjects.

V lost 5 bases to trimming and J lost 2 bases; unmatched junction nucleotides: 11. CDR1 and CDR2 (germline): SGHRS, YFSETQ. The CDR3 has 16 residues. On this clonotype: What it binds is not known.

Regarding time point: longitudinal time-point 3. It was by 5'RACE with 10-nucleotide random UMIs that the cDNA was made. The authors obtained over 200 million TCR-beta sequences from 15-18 subjects per sequencing run. TCRdb used MiXCR to reprocess the 5' RACE reads, holding one entry per CDR3 protein. Counted here are around 53,000 distinct CDR3 sequences, about 8% occurring once; the ten biggest clones make up roughly 2%. This clonotype was sampled from a woman aged 35 to 49 in good health. The chain couples TRBV5-1 to TRBJ2-5, with TRBD1 matching over 8 bases. Sequencing was done on a sample of PBMCs. Here the CDR3 DNA reads TGCGCCAGCAGTCGTGGCCGGGACAGGTTACAAGAGACCCAGTACTTC. The encoded protein is CASSRGRDRLQETQYF. The whole variable domain, remainder taken from reference TRBV5-1 and TRBJ2-5, is KAGVTQTPRYLIKTRGQQVTLSCSPISGHRSVSWYQQTPGQGLQFLFEYFSETQRNKGNFPGRFSGRQFSNSRSEMNVSTLELGDSALYLCASSRGRDRLQETQYFGPGTRLLVL.